The 20 T cell receptor beta chains below all came from one sample that was sequenced in a study of T-cell memory formation after mild COVID-19. TCRdb fed the 5' RACE reads into MiXCR, producing one record per CDR3 protein. The data show 310,000 or so distinct CDR3 sequences, with more than 15% seen just once and more than 20% held by the top ten. The specimen was PBMCs or a T cell subset sorted from them (not recorded which). The receptors originated from a man aged 18 to 30 who had mild COVID-19 (a few samples of this study predate the infection). Cell type and time point are not known.

The chain is built from TRBV20-1 and TRBJ1-1; 9 nucleotides align to TRBD1. V shed 3 bases and J 0 bases; nucleotides not matched to a gene: 5. The germline V gene has CDR1 DFQATT and CDR2 SNEGSKA (reference sequence). The CDR3 loop spans 15 amino acids. CDR3 DNA sequence: TGCAGTGCTAGTAGACAGGGGGGCCTGAACACTGAAGCTTTCTTT. This encodes CSASRQGGLNTEAFF.

This chain connects TRBV4-1 to TRBJ2-3, with a tentative D call TRBD2 (7 bases). CDR1 is MGHRA and CDR2 is YSYEKL in the germline V gene. This CDR3 contains 17 residues. V was cut by 0 bases and J by 1 base, with 14 bases left in between. CDR3 bases: TGCGCCAGCAGCCAAGATATTCTGGGGGGGCGCACAGATACGCAGTATTTT. Translating gives CASSQDILGGRTDTQYF.

This chain links TRBV29-1 with TRBJ2-1; 7 bases agree with TRBD1. V gave up 3 bases and J gave up 5 bases; unmatched junction bases: 10. This CDR3 has 15 residues. Germline values: CDR1 SQVTM, CDR2 ANQGSEA. The CDR3 coding sequence is TGCAGCGTTGAGCATATTTCCGGGACAGACAATGAGCAGTTCTTC. Protein: CSVEHISGTDNEQFF.

This chain connects TRBV4-1 to TRBJ1-5, with D uncertain. The CDR3 spans 14 residues. Per germline, CDR1 MGHRA and CDR2 YSYEKL. Between the trimmed V and J ends, which lost 6 bases and 0 bases, there was a span of 9 bases. CDR3 nucleotides: TGCGCCAGCAGTCGTCTTCCTAGCAATCAGCCCCAGCATTTT. It codes for CASSRLPSNQPQHF.

This clonotype has just a few counts. The chain uses TRBV29-1 and TRBJ2-7, with a possible D match to TRBD1 (6 bases). Germline V lookup: CDR1 SQVTM, CDR2 ANQGSEA. V dropped 1 base and J dropped 4 bases, with 11 bases sitting between them. The CDR3 spans 13 residues. The CDR3 is CSVEGTAKYEQYF. Written as DNA, the CDR3 is TGCAGCGTTGAAGGGACAGCGAAGTACGAGCAGTACTTC.

J is TRBJ1-5 and V is TRBV20-1; possible D gene TRBD1, 5 bases. Germline CDR1 DFQATT, CDR2 SNEGSKA (reference sequence). CDR3 size: 15 residues. V was pared by 3 bases and J by 0 bases, with 12 bases between. The CDR3 reads CSARERQNSNQPQHF. Here the CDR3 DNA reads TGCAGTGCTAGGGAACGACAGAATAGCAATCAGCCCCAGCATTTT.

This clonotype was seen a handful of times. The chain couples TRBV6-5 to TRBJ2-7; D is tentatively TRBD1 or TRBD2 (5 bases each). V was shortened by 6 bases and J by 2 bases, with 17 bases between the two germline ends. Germline CDR1 and CDR2: MNHEY and SVGAGI. This CDR3 contains 15 residues. The CDR3 loop is CASRPGLGRPYEQYF. The CDR3 DNA reads TGTGCCAGCAGACCCGGATTGGGACGGCCCTACGAGCAGTACTTC.

The chain is built from TRBV11-3 and TRBJ2-2, with 7 positions matching TRBD1. Germline V gene lookup returns CDR1 SGHNT and CDR2 YENEEA. Trimming took 5 bases from V and 5 from J; bases not matched to a gene: 5. This CDR3 spans 14 amino acids. CDR3 coding DNA: TGTGCCAGCAGCCACGACAGGGTTACCGGGGAGCTGTTTTTT. It is translated as CASSHDRVTGELFF.

This chain links TRBV5-1 with TRBJ2-2; D uncertain. The CDR3 loop spans 15 amino acids. Germline V gene sequence: CDR1 SGHRS, CDR2 YFSETQ. Deletions cut 4 bases from V and 0 bases from J, with 10 bases between. CDR3 DNA sequence: TGCGCCAGCAGCCTCTCCCTATCGAACACCGGGGAGCTGTTTTTT. Protein sequence: CASSLSLSNTGELFF.

This clonotype was observed a handful of times. This rearrangement joins TRBV28 to TRBJ2-7; D call uncertain. Germline CDR1 and CDR2: MDHEN and SYDVKM. The CDR3 consists of 15 residues. For the CDR3, the DNA is TGTGCCAGCAGTTTCTCACCCGGGCCACCCTACGGGCAGTACGTC. It codes for CASSFSPGPPYGQYV.

This clonotype has a handful of counts. The chain employs TRBV12-3 or TRBV12-4 and TRBJ1-5; no clear D. The CDR3 consists of 14 residues. Deletions cut 4 bases from V and 6 bases from J, with 13 bases between. The CDR3 loop reads CASSSRPPIQPQHF. CDR3 nucleotide sequence: TGTGCCAGCAGTTCCCGACCCCCAATTCAGCCCCAGCATTTT.

This clonotype was seen many times. The chain recombines TRBV7-9 with TRBJ2-2; a possible D gene is TRBD1 (5 bases). Trimming pared 6 bases from V and 5 bases from J, leaving 22 bases between. CDR3 length: 17 residues. Germline V CDR1 and CDR2: SEHNR, FQNEAQ (reference sequence). The CDR3 DNA follows: TGTGCCAGCAGGGCCCCTGCAGGGCTTAGGCCTACCGGGGAGCTGTTTTTT. Its protein product is CASRAPAGLRPTGELFF.

This clonotype came up a few times. V gene TRBV19 combines with J gene TRBJ1-5, with D perhaps matching TRBD1 (6 bases). Trimming removed 7 bases at V and 4 bases at J, with 14 bases between. This CDR3 contains 14 residues. The germline V gene has CDR1 LNHDA and CDR2 SQIVND (reference sequence). The CDR3 is CASTTRGGNQPQHF. In DNA form, the CDR3 reads TGTGCCAGTACCACGAGGGGGGGAAATCAGCCCCAGCATTTT. Together with reference TRBV19 and TRBJ1-5, the CDR3 gives the full variable domain: DGGITQSPKYLFRKEGQNVTLSCEQNLNHDAMYWYRQDPGQGLRLIYYSQIVNDFQKGDIAEGYSVSREKKESFPLTVTSAQKNPTAFYLCASTTRGGNQPQHFGDGTRLSIL.

The J gene is TRBJ2-5, the V gene TRBV5-6, with D perhaps TRBD1 or TRBD2 (5 bases each). Trimming cost V 4 bases and J 5 bases, with 15 bases left between them. The CDR3 length is 14 residues. Per the germline V gene, CDR1 is SGHDT and CDR2 is YYEEEE. CDR3 protein: CASSGGEAGETQYF. Here the CDR3 DNA reads TGTGCCAGCAGCGGGGGTGAGGCCGGTGAGACCCAGTACTTC.

The sample holds a few counts of this clonotype. The genes are TRBV7-6 and TRBJ2-3; D unresolved. V was trimmed by 2 bases and J by 2 bases, leaving 8 bases between them. Germline CDR1 is SGHVS and CDR2 is FNYEAQ. This CDR3 is built from 14 residues. The CDR3 here is CASSLKLHTDTQYF. As DNA, the CDR3 is TGTGCCAGCAGCTTAAAGCTACACACAGATACGCAGTATTTT.

This clonotype was recorded at least ten times. The chain recombines TRBV12-3 or TRBV12-4 with TRBJ2-1; D is undetermined. The CDR3 loop spans 12 amino acids. Trimming removed 3 bases at V and 2 bases at J, with 2 bases between. The CDR3, as DNA: TGTGCCAGCAGTTTCGCCTACAATGAGCAGTTCTTC. It translates to CASSFAYNEQFF.

In its sample, this clonotype was seen a few times. The gene calls are TRBV20-1 and TRBJ2-1, with TRBD1 matching 11 bases. The CDR3 is 11 amino acids. The V segment lost 7 bases and the J segment 8 bases; nucleotides outside the gene matches: 1. Germline CDR1 is DFQATT and CDR2 is SNEGSKA (reference sequence). CDR3 sequence reads: CSVDRGHEQFF. The CDR3 nucleotides are TGCAGTGTGGACAGGGGGCATGAGCAGTTCTTC.

This clonotype came up many times. V gene TRBV6-5 combines with J gene TRBJ1-5; D remains ambiguous. CDR3 size: 13 residues. V was cut by 2 bases and J by 0 bases, with 2 bases left in between. Germline V gene data show CDR1 as MNHEY and CDR2 as SVGAGI. CDR3 DNA: TGTGCCAGCAGTTACCGTAGCAATCAGCCCCAGCATTTT. It specifies CASSYRSNQPQHF.

The V and J genes are TRBV7-9 and TRBJ2-1; perhaps TRBD2 as D (5 bases). The CDR3 is made up of 14 amino acids. V was trimmed by 1 base and J by 6 bases, leaving 10 bases between them. Germline V lookup: CDR1 SEHNR, CDR2 FQNEAQ (reference sequence). The CDR3 region has the DNA TGTGCCAGCAGCTTAGTGGGGAGTGGCAATGAGCAGTTCTTC. Encoded protein: CASSLVGSGNEQFF.

J is TRBJ2-2 and V is TRBV12-3 or TRBV12-4; the D gene is possibly TRBD2 (5 bases). This CDR3 is 17 amino acids long. Trimming pared 5 bases from V and 1 base from J, leaving 17 bases between. The CDR3 loop is CASSRTGMRMNTGELFF. As DNA, the CDR3 is TGTGCCAGCAGTCGGACGGGGATGCGTATGAACACCGGGGAGCTGTTTTTT.